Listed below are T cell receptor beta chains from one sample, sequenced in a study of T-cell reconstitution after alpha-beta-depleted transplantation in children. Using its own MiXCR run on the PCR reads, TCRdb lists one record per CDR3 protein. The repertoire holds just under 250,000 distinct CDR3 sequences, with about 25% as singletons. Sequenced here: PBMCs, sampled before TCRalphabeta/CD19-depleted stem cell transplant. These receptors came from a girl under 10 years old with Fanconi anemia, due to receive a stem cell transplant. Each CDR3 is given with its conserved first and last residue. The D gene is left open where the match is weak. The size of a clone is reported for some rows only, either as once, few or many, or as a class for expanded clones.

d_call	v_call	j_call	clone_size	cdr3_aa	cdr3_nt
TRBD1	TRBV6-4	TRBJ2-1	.	CASSETGINEQFF	TGTGCCAGCAGTGAGACAGGGATCAATGAGCAGTTCTTC
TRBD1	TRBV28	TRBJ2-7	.	CASQPRDRPYEQYF	TGTGCCAGTCAACCCCGGGACAGACCCTACGAGCAGTACTTC
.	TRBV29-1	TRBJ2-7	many	CSVQTGFNYEQYF	TGCAGCGTTCAAACAGGGTTTAACTACGAGCAGTACTTC
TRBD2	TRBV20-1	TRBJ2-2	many	CSAEGLADYDTGELFF	TGCAGTGCGGAGGGACTAGCGGACTACGACACCGGGGAGCTGTTTTTT
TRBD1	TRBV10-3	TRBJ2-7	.	CAISPPTGTGGYEQYF	TGTGCCATCAGTCCGCCGACCGGGACAGGGGGCTACGAGCAGTACTTC
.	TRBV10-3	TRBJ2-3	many	CAISETGWGDTQYF	TGTGCCATCAGTGAAACAGGGTGGGGAGATACGCAGTATTTT
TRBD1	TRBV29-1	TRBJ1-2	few	CSVEGGQAFYGYTF	TGCAGCGTTGAAGGTGGACAGGCCTTCTATGGCTACACCTTC
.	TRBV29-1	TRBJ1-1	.	CSVVNRLDTEAFF	TGCAGCGTTGTAAACAGATTGGACACTGAAGCTTTCTTT
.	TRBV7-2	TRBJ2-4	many	CASSLAVARWNPKNIQYF	TGTGCCAGCAGCTTAGCAGTCGCCCGCTGGAATCCCAAAAACATTCAGTACTTC
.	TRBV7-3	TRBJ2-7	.	CASSPGVRNEQYF	TGTGCCAGCAGCCCAGGGGTCCGTAACGAGCAGTACTTC
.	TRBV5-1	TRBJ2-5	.	CASSPLGSAETQYF	TGCGCCAGCAGCCCACTGGGCAGCGCTGAGACCCAGTACTTC
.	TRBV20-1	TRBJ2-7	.	CSARIVHEQYF	TGCAGTGCTAGGATAGTCCACGAGCAGTACTTC
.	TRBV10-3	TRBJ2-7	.	CAISAGSGFSYEQYF	TGTGCCATCAGTGCAGGGTCAGGTTTCTCCTACGAGCAGTACTTC
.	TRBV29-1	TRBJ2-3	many	CSVIAAPLTDTQYF	TGCAGCGTCATAGCCGCCCCCCTCACAGATACGCAGTATTTT
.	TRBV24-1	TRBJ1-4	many	CATSEGTLGIEKLFF	TGTGCCACCAGTGAGGGCACCCTTGGCATCGAAAAACTGTTTTTT
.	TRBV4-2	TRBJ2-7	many	CASSQDWNRDYEQYF	TGTGCCAGCAGCCAAGATTGGAACAGGGACTACGAGCAGTACTTC
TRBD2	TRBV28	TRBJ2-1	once	CASKGAGVYNEQFF	TGTGCCAGCAAGGGAGCGGGAGTCTACAATGAGCAGTTCTTC
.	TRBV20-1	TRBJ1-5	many	CSARPIGGDQPQHF	TGCAGTGCTAGACCTATAGGGGGGGATCAGCCCCAGCATTTT
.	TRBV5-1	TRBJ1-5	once	CASSLASGFNQPQHF	TGCGCCAGCAGCTTGGCGTCAGGGTTCAATCAGCCCCAGCATTTT
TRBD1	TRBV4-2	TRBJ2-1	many	CASSQGDRGEWNEQFF	TGTGCCAGCAGCCAAGGGGACAGGGGGGAATGGAATGAGCAGTTCTTC
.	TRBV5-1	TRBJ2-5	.	CASSSGGRLRETQYF	TGCGCCAGCAGCTCCGGGGGCAGACTCCGAGAGACCCAGTACTTC
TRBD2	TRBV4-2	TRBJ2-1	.	CASSQTGTSGSNEQFF	TGTGCCAGCAGCCAAACCGGGACTAGCGGATCCAATGAGCAGTTCTTC
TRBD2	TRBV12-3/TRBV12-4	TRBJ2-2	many	CASSLGGSRELFF	TGTGCCAGCAGTTTAGGCGGGAGTAGGGAGCTGTTTTTT
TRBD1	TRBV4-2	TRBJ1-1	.	CASSQDSITGGGSEAFF	TGTGCCAGCAGCCAAGACTCGATCACAGGGGGCGGATCTGAAGCTTTCTTT
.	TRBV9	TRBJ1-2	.	CASSVGQGPNTF	TGTGCCAGCAGCGTAGGGCAGGGGCCCAACACCTTC
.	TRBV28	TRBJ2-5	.	CASSLGIQETQYF	TGTGCCAGCAGTTTAGGGATTCAAGAGACCCAGTACTTC
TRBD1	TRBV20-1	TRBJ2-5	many	CSASHRQGGLGETQYF	TGCAGTGCTAGCCACCGACAGGGGGGATTGGGGGAGACCCAGTACTTC
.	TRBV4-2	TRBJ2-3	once	CASSQRLDGGRITDTQYF	TGTGCCAGCAGCCAGAGACTTGACGGAGGGCGAATCACAGATACGCAGTATTTT
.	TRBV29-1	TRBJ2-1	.	CSGQQGAHLYNEQFF	TGCAGCGGACAGCAGGGCGCCCATCTCTACAATGAGCAGTTCTTC
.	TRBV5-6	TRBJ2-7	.	CASSLDTTYEQYF	TGTGCCAGCAGCTTAGACACCACCTACGAGCAGTACTTC